This T cell receptor (beta chain) was sequenced in a study of cytomegalovirus exposure and HLA in healthy donors. Germline assignment: CDR1 PRHDT and CDR2 FYEKMQ (reference sequence). The germline V and J ends were trimmed by 3 bases and 0 bases, with 11 bases remaining between them. This CDR3 spans 15 amino acids. Worth noting for this clone: Antigen specificity is unknown.

Use of 60 Vbeta and 13 Jbeta primers characterized the PCR. Clones were read by immunoSEQ multiplex PCR, and TCRdb kept only the in-frame ones, dropping some. Here the sample spans 170,000 or so clones, around three quarters being singletons. Study-level findings and limits: Analysis was carried out at a later point, and it linked a missense DCLRE1C variant to TCR beta V- and J-gene trimming. More clonal expansion characterized HLA-associated TCR beta chains than equally common others in a later analysis.

What was sequenced was PBMCs. This TCR was recovered from a woman aged 40 to 50 in good health and CMV-seronegative. The chain recombines TRBV13 with TRBJ1-1; no clear D gene. The CDR3 here is CASSFVGYVNTEAFF. The CDR3 nucleotides read TGTGCCAGCAGCTTCGTGGGCTATGTGAACACTGAAGCTTTCTTT.